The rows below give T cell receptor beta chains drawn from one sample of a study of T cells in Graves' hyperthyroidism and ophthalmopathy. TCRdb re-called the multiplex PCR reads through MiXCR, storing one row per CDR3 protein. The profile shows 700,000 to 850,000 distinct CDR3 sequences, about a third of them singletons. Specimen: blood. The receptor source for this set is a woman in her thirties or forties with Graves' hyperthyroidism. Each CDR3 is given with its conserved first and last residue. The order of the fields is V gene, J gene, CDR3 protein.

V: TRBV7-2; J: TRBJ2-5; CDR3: CASSNGRDTGETQYF
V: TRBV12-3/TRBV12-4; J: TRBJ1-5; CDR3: CASTTGGSNQPQHF
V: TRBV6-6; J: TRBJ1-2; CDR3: CASRILDGPYGYTF
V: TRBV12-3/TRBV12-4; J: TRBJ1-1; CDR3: CASGLTATANTEAFF
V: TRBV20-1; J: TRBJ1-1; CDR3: CSASDIWGTEAFF
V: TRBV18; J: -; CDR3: CASSPGSRDEQFF
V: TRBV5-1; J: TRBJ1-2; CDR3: CASSDRQGPRDGYTF
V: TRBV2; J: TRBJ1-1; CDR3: CASSEARTGGTEAFF
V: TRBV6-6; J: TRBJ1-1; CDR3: CASSYPGNEAFF
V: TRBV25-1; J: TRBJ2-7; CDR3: CASFREGGWDEQYF
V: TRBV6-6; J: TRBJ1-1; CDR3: CASSYSIFGGMNTEAFF
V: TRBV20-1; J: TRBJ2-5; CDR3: CSALTPSGLGYF
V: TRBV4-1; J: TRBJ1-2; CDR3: CASSQINYGYTF
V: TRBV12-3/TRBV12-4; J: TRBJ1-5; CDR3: CASSSEDREGQPQHF
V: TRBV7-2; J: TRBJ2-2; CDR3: CASSLLGHMNTGELFF
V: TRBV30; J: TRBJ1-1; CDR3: CALQRAEAFF
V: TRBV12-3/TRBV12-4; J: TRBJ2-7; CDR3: CASSPDSTYVEQYF
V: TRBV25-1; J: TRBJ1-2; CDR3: CASSLWRQGNDGYTF
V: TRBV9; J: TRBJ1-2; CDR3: CASSSGTESGYTF
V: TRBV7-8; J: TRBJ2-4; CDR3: CASSSTGGAAKNIQYF
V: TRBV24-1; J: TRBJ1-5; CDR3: CATSDLTGTPNQPQHF
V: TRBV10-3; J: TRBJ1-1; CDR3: CAIGESTVGARNTEAFF
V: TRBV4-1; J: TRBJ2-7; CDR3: CASSLTPGDAYEQYF
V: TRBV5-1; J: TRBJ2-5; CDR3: CASSQDRPLETQYF
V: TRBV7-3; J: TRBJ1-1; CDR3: CASSLKIGENTEAFF
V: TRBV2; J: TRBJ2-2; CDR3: CASSELTGKNTGELFF
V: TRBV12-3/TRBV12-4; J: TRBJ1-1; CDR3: CASSPGTGAFF
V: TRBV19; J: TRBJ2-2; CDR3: CASRGGLAGVRTGELFF
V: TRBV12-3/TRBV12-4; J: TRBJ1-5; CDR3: CASSFASVTQPQHF
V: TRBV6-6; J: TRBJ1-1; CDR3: CASSYRRQGTEAFF
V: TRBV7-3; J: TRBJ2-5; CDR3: CASSSRGTAQETQYF
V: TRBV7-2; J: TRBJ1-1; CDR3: CASSPGAGVNTEAFF
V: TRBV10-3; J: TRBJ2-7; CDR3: CASSSDRGTSYEQYF
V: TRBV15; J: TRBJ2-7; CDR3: CATSRDRQSSYEQYF
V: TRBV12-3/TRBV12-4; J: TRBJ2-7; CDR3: CASSYGLAGHEQYF
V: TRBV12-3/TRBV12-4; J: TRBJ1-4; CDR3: CASSLASADPNEKLFF
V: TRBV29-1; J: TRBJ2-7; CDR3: CSVTGTGATLNSYEQYF
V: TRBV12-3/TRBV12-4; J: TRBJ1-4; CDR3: CASSPRTGGLGKLFF
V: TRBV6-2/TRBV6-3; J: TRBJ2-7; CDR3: CASTDRDREQYF
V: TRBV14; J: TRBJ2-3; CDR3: CASSQALAGGNTQYF
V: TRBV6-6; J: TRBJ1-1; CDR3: CASSYSSQGRTEAFF
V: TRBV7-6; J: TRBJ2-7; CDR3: CASSMGPRYEQYF
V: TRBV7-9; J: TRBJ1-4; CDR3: CASSLVWTGGQDEKLFF
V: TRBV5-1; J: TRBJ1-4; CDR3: CASSTGTVNEKLFF
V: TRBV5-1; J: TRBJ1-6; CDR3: CASSLDALGSRSPLHF
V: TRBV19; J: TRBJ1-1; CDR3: CASTPGQMNTEAFF
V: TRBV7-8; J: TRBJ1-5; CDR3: CASSLVPEQGNQPQHF
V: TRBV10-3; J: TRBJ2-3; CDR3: CAITLGRGQADTQYF
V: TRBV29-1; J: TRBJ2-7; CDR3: CSFGAAAEQYF
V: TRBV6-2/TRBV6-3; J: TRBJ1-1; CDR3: CASTPGFAEAFF
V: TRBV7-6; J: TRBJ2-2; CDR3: CASSLAGDGRNTGELFF